One sample yielded the 20 T cell receptor beta chains listed below, sequenced in a study of cytomegalovirus exposure and HLA in healthy donors. The primer mix had 60 Vbeta and 13 Jbeta primers. Libraries were prepared by immunoSEQ multiplex PCR; TCRdb keeps only in-frame clonotypes and omits some of them. This sample has roughly 98,000 clones, with around 77% found just once. Source material: PBMCs. The receptors were sampled from a man between 40 and 49 years old in good health and CMV-seronegative.

This sequence joins TRBV5-1 and TRBJ2-6; 10 bases fit TRBD1. Germline CDR1 is SGHRS and CDR2 is YFSETQ. Losses at the gene ends were 4 bases for V and 3 bases for J; bases not matched to a gene: 10. The CDR3 totals 18 residues. CDR3 protein: CASSGGQGVIVGANVLTF. The CDR3 DNA reads as TGCGCCAGCAGCGGAGGACAGGGGGTGATCGTTGGGGCCAACGTCCTGACTTTC.

The chain links TRBV2 to TRBJ1-1, with 8 nucleotides matching TRBD1. Per the germline V gene, CDR1 is SNHLY and CDR2 is FYNNEI. The J segment lost 8 bases and the V segment lost 6 bases, leaving 11 bases of the junction unmatched. The CDR3 runs to 14 residues. In DNA form, the CDR3 reads TGTGCCAGCAGCGGCACAGGGGGGATCGTGGAAGCTTTCTTT. Translation gives CASSGTGGIVEAFF.

The table lists this clone with a few counts. The chain is built from TRBV5-1 and TRBJ2-4, with a possible D match to TRBD1 (6 bases). Germline CDR1 is SGHRS and CDR2 is YFSETQ. V shed 4 bases and J shed 7 bases, with 9 bases lying between them. The CDR3 is 12 amino acids. Written as DNA, the CDR3 is TGCGCCAGCAGCACTGGACAGAACATTCAGTACTTC. It encodes CASSTGQNIQYF.

V is TRBV11-3 and J is TRBJ2-3, with a possible D match to TRBD1 (5 bases). The CDR3 length is 15 residues. V was shortened by 0 bases and J by 3 bases, with 10 bases between the two germline ends. Per germline, CDR1 SGHNT and CDR2 YENEEA. In nucleotides, the CDR3 is TGTGCCAGCAGCTTAGATGCAGGGATGACAGATACGCAGTATTTT. Its translation: CASSLDAGMTDTQYF.

The V call is TRBV28, the J call TRBJ2-3; TRBD1 is a possible D gene (6 bases). V gave up 7 bases and J gave up 9 bases, with 11 bases separating them. This CDR3 comprises 11 residues. Germline CDR1 reads MDHEN; CDR2 reads SYDVKM. The CDR3 spells CASIGQFTQYF. CDR3 coding DNA: TGTGCCAGCATTGGACAGTTCACGCAGTATTTT.

This clone has a handful of counts. The chain joins TRBV10-3 to TRBJ1-3; D remains unclear. The germline CDR1 and CDR2 sequences are ENHRY and SYGVKD. The CDR3 length is 16 residues. Trimming shortened V by 0 bases and J by 8 bases, and 17 bases separated the two germline ends. The CDR3 DNA follows: TGTGCCATCAGTGAGTCTTCGGGATTCTTCGGATACACCATATATTTT. It is translated as CAISESSGFFGYTIYF.

CDR3 sequence (DNA): TGTGCCAGCAGCTTAAACAGGGGGCTTAGTGGAAACACCATATATTTT. It specifies CASSLNRGLSGNTIYF. This chain connects TRBV11-2 to TRBJ1-3; 9 bases fit TRBD1. Germline V gene sequence: CDR1 SGHAT, CDR2 FQNNGV. The CDR3 runs to 16 residues. The V gene end was trimmed by 2 bases and the J gene end by 3 bases; junction bases not matched to a gene: 5.

A single count supports this clone. The gene calls are TRBV5-1 and TRBJ1-4; 7 bases fit TRBD1. With 0 bases clipped from V and 12 bases from J, the junction kept 2 bases outside the gene matches. CDR3 size: 12 residues. The germline V gene has CDR1 SGHRS and CDR2 YFSETQ. This chain's CDR3 is CASSLGQGELFF. CDR3 DNA sequence: TGCGCCAGCAGCTTGGGACAGGGCGAACTGTTTTTT.

This chain connects TRBV5-1 to TRBJ2-1, with 7 nucleotides matching TRBD2. Germline trimming cut 2 bases from V and 6 bases from J; bases unmatched to any gene: 8. The CDR3 loop spans 15 amino acids. Germline CDR1 SGHRS, CDR2 YFSETQ. The chain's CDR3 is CASSFPREVANEQFF. DNA of the CDR3: TGCGCCAGCAGCTTTCCCCGGGAGGTAGCCAATGAGCAGTTCTTC.

Concerning this clone itself: Other DNA sequences from this sample encode an identical CDR3 as well. The chain joins TRBV6-6 to TRBJ2-1; TRBD1 matches at 7 bases. There are 13 residues in the CDR3. Germline V gene lookup returns CDR1 MNHNY and CDR2 SVGAGI (reference sequence). Germline trimming cut 5 bases from V and 4 bases from J; bases unmatched to any gene: 2. The CDR3 loop is CASSRDSYNEQFF. The CDR3 DNA sequence: TGTGCCAGCAGTAGGGACAGTTACAATGAGCAGTTCTTC.

Only one count was recorded for this clone. The gene calls are TRBV7-9 and TRBJ2-7; D is unclear. The germline V gene encodes CDR1 SEHNR and CDR2 FQNEAQ (reference sequence). CDR3 size: 13 residues. Between the trimmed V and J ends, which lost 8 bases and 0 bases, there was a span of 11 bases. The CDR3 coding sequence is TGTGCCAGCGGCGGCCGGGTCTCCTACGAGCAGTACTTC. Translation: CASGGRVSYEQYF.

The gene calls are TRBV5-6 and TRBJ2-6, with 8 bases identical to TRBD1. V shed 1 base, J shed 0 bases, and the junction held 3 bases outside the gene matches. From germline, CDR1 is SGHDT and CDR2 YYEEEE. There are 17 residues in the CDR3. The CDR3 DNA sequence: TGTGCCAGCAGCTTGCCAGGGGGCTACTCTGGGGCCAACGTCCTGACTTTC. Amino acids: CASSLPGGYSGANVLTF. Full variable domain (rest looked up from reference TRBV5-6 and TRBJ2-6): DAGVTQSPTHLIKTRGQQVTLRCSPKSGHDTVSWYQQALGQGPQFIFQYYEEEERQRGNFPDRFSGHQFPNYSSELNVNALLLGDSALYLCASSLPGGYSGANVLTFGAGSRLTVL.

This rearrangement joins TRBV5-1 to TRBJ2-1; 12 bases line up with TRBD1. The CDR3 is made up of 17 amino acids. The V gene end was trimmed by 4 bases and the J gene end by 6 bases; junction bases not matched to a gene: 11. The V gene's germline CDR1 is SGHRS and CDR2 YFSETQ. The CDR3 nucleotides read TGCGCCAGCAGCCCCACCGGGACAGGGGGCTGGAGCAATGAGCAGTTCTTC. It yields the protein CASSPTGTGGWSNEQFF.

The chain recombines TRBV4-1 with TRBJ2-7; 8 bases line up with TRBD2. The V gene end was trimmed by 4 bases and the J gene end by 4 bases; junction bases not matched to a gene: 6. The CDR3 contains 14 residues. The germline V gene encodes CDR1 MGHRA and CDR2 YSYEKL. The CDR3 loop is CASSPDGRGYEQYF. The CDR3 DNA follows: TGCGCCAGCAGCCCCGACGGGAGGGGATACGAGCAGTACTTC.

The count of this clone is one. The CDR3 nucleotides are TGCAGCGCACGACAGAACACCGGGGAGCTGTTTTTT. It codes for CSARQNTGELFF. This chain connects TRBV29-1 to TRBJ2-2; no clear D gene. There are 12 residues in the CDR3. Trimming took 7 bases from V and 1 from J, leaving 7 bases between them. Per the germline V gene, CDR1 is SQVTM and CDR2 is ANQGSEA.

This chain links TRBV30 with TRBJ2-7; D perhaps matches TRBD2 (5 bases). The V and J ends lost 1 base and 0 bases respectively, with 13 bases between them. This CDR3 contains 15 residues. The germline V gene encodes CDR1 GTSNPN and CDR2 SVGIG (reference sequence). CDR3 DNA sequence: TGTGCCTGGAGTGATAAGCGGAGGCTCTCCTACGAGCAGTACTTC. This codes for CAWSDKRRLSYEQYF.

V is TRBV5-4 and J is TRBJ2-1; D perhaps matches TRBD1 (6 bases). V was pared by 4 bases and J by 2 bases, with 13 bases between. The CDR3 has 15 residues. The germline V gene has CDR1 SGHNT and CDR2 YYREEE (reference sequence). The chain's CDR3 is CASSITTGTYNEQFF. The CDR3 DNA reads as TGTGCCAGCAGCATCACTACAGGGACCTACAATGAGCAGTTCTTC.

This clone was picked up a small number of times. V is TRBV7-9 and J is TRBJ1-1; D uncertain. The CDR3 covers 14 residues. Germline V gene lookup returns CDR1 SEHNR and CDR2 FQNEAQ (reference sequence). V lost 4 bases, J lost 1 base, and 10 bases lay in between. CDR3 sequence (DNA): TGTGCCAGCAGCTCGATCGGGTGGAACACTGAAGCTTTCTTT. It translates to CASSSIGWNTEAFF.

The gene calls are TRBV7-9 and TRBJ2-2, with TRBD1 matching 7 bases. Looked up from germline, CDR1 is SEHNR and CDR2 is FQNEAQ (reference sequence). With V trimmed by 5 bases and J by 6 bases, 9 bases remained unmatched. The CDR3 spans 15 residues. CDR3 sequence reads: CASSSGQALAGELFF. The DNA for the CDR3 is TGTGCCAGCAGCAGCGGACAGGCCCTCGCCGGGGAGCTGTTTTTT.

This sequence joins TRBV6-1 and TRBJ2-7; 10 bases are a match to TRBD2. The CDR3 consists of 19 residues. Losses at the gene ends were 0 bases for V and 9 bases for J; bases not matched to a gene: 20. Germline lookup yields CDR1 MNHNS and CDR2 SASEGT. The CDR3 coding sequence is TGTGCCAGCAGTGAAGCGAAAAGTCCCGCTAGCGGGAGCTCCCTTCCGCAGTACTTC. Protein sequence: CASSEAKSPASGSSLPQYF.